This T cell receptor beta chain derives from a study of T cell responses to AZD1222 COVID-19 vaccine. This CDR3 has 13 amino acids. Trimming removed 3 bases from V and 2 bases from J, with 8 bases in between. The V gene's germline CDR1 is GTSNPN and CDR2 SVGIG (reference sequence). Concerning this clone itself: As yet, its antigen is unknown.

Study conclusions and caveats: A mostly white British donor set with more females was recruited, and clonal diversity was possibly underestimated.

Some clones are missing from TCRdb's copy, which holds only in-frame ones; the method was immunoSEQ multiplex PCR. The top ten clones hold roughly 1.6% of a sample with about 170,000 clones, about nine tenths of them seen once. The source material was peripheral blood, sampled on day 0 of AZD1222 vaccination. The sequence derives from an adult in good health. The V and J genes are TRBV30 and TRBJ1-3; D is possibly TRBD1 (5 bases). The CDR3 protein is CAWRGGPGNTIYF. The DNA for the CDR3 is TGTGCCTGGAGGGGGGGACCTGGAAACACCATATATTTT.